Listed below are T cell receptor beta chains from one sample, sequenced in a study of OX40 agonist ivuxolimab in advanced cancers. The data were produced by immunoSEQ multiplex PCR, yet TCRdb's version contains in-frame clones alone and is incomplete. This sample has around 80,000 clones, with 89% found just once. The sample consisted of CD4+ or CD8+ T cells sorted from blood, taken in a trial of the OX40 agonist ivuxolimab. These receptors originate from an adult with an advanced solid tumor such as melanoma, head and neck, liver or kidney cancer. The CDR3 runs from the conserved cysteine through the conserved F or W. D genes are given only for firm matches. Size is omitted from some rows. Given values are once, few, many or a class for expanded clones.

size: .; D: TRBD2; V: TRBV6-1; J: TRBJ2-1; DNA: TGTGCCAGCAGTAAAGGACTAGCGGGAGGCGCCAATGAGCAGTTCTTC; CDR3: CASSKGLAGGANEQFF
size: .; D: .; V: TRBV7-2; J: TRBJ2-1; DNA: TGTGCCAGCAGCTTAGGAAGGAGACCTAACAATGAGCAGTTCTTC; CDR3: CASSLGRRPNNEQFF
size: .; D: TRBD1; V: TRBV5-6; J: TRBJ1-4; DNA: TGTGCCAGCAGCTCCCAATTGGGGACAGGGCAACTGTTTTTT; CDR3: CASSSQLGTGQLFF
size: .; D: .; V: TRBV5-1; J: TRBJ2-5; DNA: TGCGCCAGCAGCGAACTACAGGGAGCCCAAGAGACCCAGTACTTC; CDR3: CASSELQGAQETQYF
size: once; D: .; V: TRBV15; J: TRBJ1-3; DNA: TGTGCCACCAGCAGAGATCAAGGCAGGCGTGGAAACACCATATATTTT; CDR3: CATSRDQGRRGNTIYF
size: .; D: .; V: TRBV29-1; J: TRBJ2-4; DNA: TGCAGCTGCGGAACGTCCAAAAACATTCAGTACTTC; CDR3: CSCGTSKNIQYF
size: .; D: .; V: TRBV2; J: TRBJ1-1; DNA: TGTGCCAGCAGTGAAATGGGGGCGCACGCTGAAGCTTTCTTT; CDR3: CASSEMGAHAEAFF
size: .; D: .; V: TRBV29-1; J: TRBJ2-7; DNA: TGCAGCGTAAGGACGCAAACCTACGAGCAGTACTTC; CDR3: CSVRTQTYEQYF
size: .; D: TRBD2; V: TRBV30; J: TRBJ2-2; DNA: TGTGCCTGGAGTCTGCTCATTGGACTAGCGGGTACCGGGGAGCTGTTTTTT; CDR3: CAWSLLIGLAGTGELFF
size: .; D: .; V: TRBV2; J: TRBJ2-1; DNA: TGTGCCAGCAGTGAAGGGCAGGGGGCGGGAGGTGAGCAGTTCTTC; CDR3: CASSEGQGAGGEQFF
size: .; D: TRBD1; V: TRBV30; J: TRBJ1-5; DNA: TGTGCCTGGAGTCTTGGACAGGGTCCTCAGCCCCAGCATTTT; CDR3: CAWSLGQGPQPQHF
size: .; D: TRBD1; V: TRBV2; J: TRBJ2-7; DNA: TGTGCCAGTTCGACAGGGGCAGGGGAGCAGTACTTC; CDR3: CASSTGAGEQYF
size: .; D: TRBD2; V: TRBV9; J: TRBJ2-3; DNA: TGTGCCAGCAGCGTAGCTACCTCACTAGCGGGAGGAGATACGCAGTATTTT; CDR3: CASSVATSLAGGDTQYF
size: .; D: .; V: TRBV15; J: TRBJ2-7; DNA: TGTGCCACCAGCAGAGAAGTCACTAGTTCAGTCGAGCAGTACTTC; CDR3: CATSREVTSSVEQYF
size: .; D: TRBD1; V: TRBV5-4; J: TRBJ2-1; DNA: TGTGCCAGCAGCTTATACAGGGGTAAAAATGAGCAGTTCTTC; CDR3: CASSLYRGKNEQFF
size: once; D: TRBD1; V: TRBV19; J: TRBJ2-7; DNA: TGTGCCAGTAGTATCAACAGGGGTGCTTATGGCTACGAGCAGTACTTC; CDR3: CASSINRGAYGYEQYF
size: .; D: .; V: TRBV19; J: TRBJ2-3; DNA: TGTGCCAGTAGTATTCTGGGGGAGAGCACAGATACGCAGTATTTT; CDR3: CASSILGESTDTQYF
size: .; D: .; V: TRBV29-1; J: TRBJ1-4; DNA: TGCAGCGTTGAAGATAGGGCAGGCATGGCGGGAATGTTTTTT; CDR3: CSVEDRAGMAGMFF
size: .; D: TRBD2; V: TRBV6-6; J: TRBJ2-7; DNA: TGTGCCAGCAGATCTAGCGGGAGGGCCTACGAGCAGTACTTC; CDR3: CASRSSGRAYEQYF
size: .; D: TRBD2; V: TRBV10-3; J: TRBJ2-7; DNA: TGTGCCATCAGCGGACTAGCGGGTATCCCCTCCGAGCAGTACTTC; CDR3: CAISGLAGIPSEQYF
size: .; D: TRBD1; V: TRBV19; J: TRBJ1-1; DNA: TGTGCCAGTAGTAAGACAGGGGAGAGAAGCGCTGAAGCTTTCTTT; CDR3: CASSKTGERSAEAFF
size: .; D: .; V: TRBV6-5; J: TRBJ1-1; DNA: TGTGCCAGCAGTTACTCAGAGAACACTGAAGCTTTCTTT; CDR3: CASSYSENTEAFF
size: .; D: .; V: TRBV5-4; J: TRBJ2-1; DNA: TGTGCCAGCAGCCACCCGGACAAATACAATGAGCAGTTCTTC; CDR3: CASSHPDKYNEQFF
size: .; D: .; V: TRBV6-6; J: TRBJ2-3; DNA: TGTGCCGCCTCCCGGGGCGGAGGCACAGATACGCAGTATTTT; CDR3: CAASRGGGTDTQYF
size: .; D: .; V: TRBV6-1; J: TRBJ2-7; DNA: TGTGCCAGCAGTCCGCGACAGAGCTCCTACGAGCAGTACTTC; CDR3: CASSPRQSSYEQYF
size: .; D: .; V: TRBV6-4; J: TRBJ2-2; DNA: TGTGCCAGCAGTGAAAGGGGGAACACCGGGGAGCTGTTTTTT; CDR3: CASSERGNTGELFF